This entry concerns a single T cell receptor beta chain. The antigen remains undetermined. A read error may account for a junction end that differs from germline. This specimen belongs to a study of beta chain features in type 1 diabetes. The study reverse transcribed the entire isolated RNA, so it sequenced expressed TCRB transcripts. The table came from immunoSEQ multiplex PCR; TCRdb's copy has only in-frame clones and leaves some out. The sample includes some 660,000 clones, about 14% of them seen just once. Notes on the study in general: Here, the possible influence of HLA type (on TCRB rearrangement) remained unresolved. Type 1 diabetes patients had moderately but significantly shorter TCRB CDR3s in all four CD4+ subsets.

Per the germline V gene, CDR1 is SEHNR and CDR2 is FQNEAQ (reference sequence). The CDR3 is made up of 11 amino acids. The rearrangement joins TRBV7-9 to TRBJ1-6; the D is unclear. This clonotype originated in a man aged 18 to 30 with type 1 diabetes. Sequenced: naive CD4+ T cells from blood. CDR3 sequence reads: CASSLGGPLNF. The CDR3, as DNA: TGTGCCAGCAGCTTAGGAGGTCCTTTGAATTTT.